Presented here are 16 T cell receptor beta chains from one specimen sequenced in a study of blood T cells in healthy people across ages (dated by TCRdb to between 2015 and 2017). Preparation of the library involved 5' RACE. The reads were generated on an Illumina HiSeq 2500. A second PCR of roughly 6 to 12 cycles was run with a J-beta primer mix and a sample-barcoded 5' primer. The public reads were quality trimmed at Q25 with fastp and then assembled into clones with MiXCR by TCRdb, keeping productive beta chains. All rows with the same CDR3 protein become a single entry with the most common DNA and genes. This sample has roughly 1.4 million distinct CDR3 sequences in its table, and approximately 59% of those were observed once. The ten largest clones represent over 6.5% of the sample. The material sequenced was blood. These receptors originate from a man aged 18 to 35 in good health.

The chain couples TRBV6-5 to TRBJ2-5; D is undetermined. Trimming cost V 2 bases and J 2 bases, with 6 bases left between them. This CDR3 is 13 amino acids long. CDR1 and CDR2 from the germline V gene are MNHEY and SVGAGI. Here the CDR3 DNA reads TGTGCCAGCAGTTACCGGAATCAAGAGACCCAGTACTTC. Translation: CASSYRNQETQYF.

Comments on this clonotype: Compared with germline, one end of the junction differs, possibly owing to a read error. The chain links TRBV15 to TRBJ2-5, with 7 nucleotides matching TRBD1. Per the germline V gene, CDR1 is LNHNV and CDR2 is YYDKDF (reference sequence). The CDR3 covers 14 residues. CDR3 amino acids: CTTSRQGERSEQYF. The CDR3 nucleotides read TGTACCACCAGCAGACAGGGAGAGAGGAGTGAGCAGTACTTC. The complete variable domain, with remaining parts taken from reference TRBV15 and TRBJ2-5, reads DAMVIQNPRYQVTQFGKPVTLSCSQTLNHNVMYWYQQKSSQAPKLLFHYYDKDFNNEADTPDNFQSRRPNTSFCFLDIRSPGLGDTAMYLCTTSRQGERSEQYFGPGTRLLVL.

CDR3 in DNA: TGTGCCAGCAGCTTCAGACTAGCGGGCAAGCAGTTCTTC. Amino acids: CASSFRLAGKQFF. The genes are TRBV11-2 and TRBJ2-1; 10 nucleotides align to TRBD2. The CDR3 runs to 13 residues. V gave up 3 bases and J gave up 11 bases; unmatched junction bases: 4. Germline V gene data show CDR1 as SGHAT and CDR2 as FQNNGV.

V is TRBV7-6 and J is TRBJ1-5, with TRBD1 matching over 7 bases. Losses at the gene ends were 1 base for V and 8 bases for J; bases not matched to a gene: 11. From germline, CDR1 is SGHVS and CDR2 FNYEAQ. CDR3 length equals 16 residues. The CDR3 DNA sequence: TGTGCCAGCAGCTTAGTTCCTGGGCAGGGGGTTGAGCCCCAGCATTTT. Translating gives CASSLVPGQGVEPQHF.

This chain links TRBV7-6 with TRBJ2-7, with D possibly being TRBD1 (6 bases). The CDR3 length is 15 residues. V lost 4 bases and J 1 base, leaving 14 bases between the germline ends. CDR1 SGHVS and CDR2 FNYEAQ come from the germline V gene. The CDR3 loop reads CASSSQGFGSYEQYF. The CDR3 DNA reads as TGTGCCAGCAGCTCGCAGGGGTTTGGGTCCTACGAGCAGTACTTC. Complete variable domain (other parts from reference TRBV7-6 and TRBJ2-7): GAGVSQSPRYKVTKRGQDVALRCDPISGHVSLYWYRQALGQGPEFLTYFNYEAQQDKSGLPNDRFSAERPEGSISTLTIQRTEQRDSAMYRCASSSQGFGSYEQYFGPGTRLTVT.

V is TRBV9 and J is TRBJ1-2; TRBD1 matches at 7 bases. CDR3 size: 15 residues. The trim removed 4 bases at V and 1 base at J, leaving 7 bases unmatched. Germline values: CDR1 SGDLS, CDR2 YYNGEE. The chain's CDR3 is CASSPWTGINYGYTF. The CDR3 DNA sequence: TGTGCCAGCAGCCCGTGGACAGGAATTAACTATGGCTACACCTTC.

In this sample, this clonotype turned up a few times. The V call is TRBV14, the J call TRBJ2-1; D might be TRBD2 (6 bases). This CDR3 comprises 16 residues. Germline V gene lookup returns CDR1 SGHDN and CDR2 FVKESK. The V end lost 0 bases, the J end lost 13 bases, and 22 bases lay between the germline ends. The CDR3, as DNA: TGTGCCAGCAGCCAAGAACACTTAGACCCCGGGACTCCCCAGTTCTTC. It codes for CASSQEHLDPGTPQFF.

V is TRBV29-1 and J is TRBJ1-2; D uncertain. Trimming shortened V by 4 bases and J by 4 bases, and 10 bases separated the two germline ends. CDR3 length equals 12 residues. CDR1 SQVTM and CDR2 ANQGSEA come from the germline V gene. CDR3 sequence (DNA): TGCAGCGTTGTGGAACCCACCTATGGCTACACCTTC. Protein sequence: CSVVEPTYGYTF.

The chain's CDR3 is CASSLYTVMNTEAFF. Here the CDR3 DNA reads TGTGCCAGCAGCTTATATACAGTGATGAACACTGAAGCTTTCTTT. The V gene is TRBV7-2, the J gene TRBJ1-1; D is unresolved. The CDR3 loop spans 15 amino acids. Trimming stripped 2 bases from V and 0 bases from J, with 10 bases between. Looked up from germline, CDR1 is SGHTA and CDR2 is FQGNSA.

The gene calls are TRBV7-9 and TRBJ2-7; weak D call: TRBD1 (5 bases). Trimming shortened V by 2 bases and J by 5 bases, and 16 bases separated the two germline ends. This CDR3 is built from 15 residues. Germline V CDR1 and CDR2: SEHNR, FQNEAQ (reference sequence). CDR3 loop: CASSLNPGLRDEQYF. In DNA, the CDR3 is TGTGCCAGCAGCTTAAATCCGGGTCTCAGGGACGAGCAGTACTTC.

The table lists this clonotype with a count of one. The CDR3 bases are TGCGCCAGCGCAACCGACTACGAGCAGTACTTC. Its protein product is CASATDYEQYF. The chain links TRBV10-2 to TRBJ2-4; the D is unclear. The DNA end favors TRBJ2-7, so the J call may be wrong. This CDR3 is built from 11 residues. Looked up from germline, CDR1 is WSHSY and CDR2 is SAAADI.

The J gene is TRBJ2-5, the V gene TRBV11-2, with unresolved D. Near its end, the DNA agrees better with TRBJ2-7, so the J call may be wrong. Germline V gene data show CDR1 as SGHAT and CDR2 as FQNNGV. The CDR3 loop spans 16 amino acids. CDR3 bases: TGTGCCAGCAGCTTAGATGTTGGGCCCCCTGTGGACGAGCAGTACTTC. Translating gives CASSLDVGPPVDEQYF.

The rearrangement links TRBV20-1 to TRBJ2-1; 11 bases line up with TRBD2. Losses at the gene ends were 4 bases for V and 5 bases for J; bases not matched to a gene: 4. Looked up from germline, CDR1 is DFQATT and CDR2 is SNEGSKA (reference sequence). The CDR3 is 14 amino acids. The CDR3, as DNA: TGCAGTGCTAAGACTAGCGGGATAAACAATGAGCAGTTCTTC. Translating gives CSAKTSGINNEQFF.

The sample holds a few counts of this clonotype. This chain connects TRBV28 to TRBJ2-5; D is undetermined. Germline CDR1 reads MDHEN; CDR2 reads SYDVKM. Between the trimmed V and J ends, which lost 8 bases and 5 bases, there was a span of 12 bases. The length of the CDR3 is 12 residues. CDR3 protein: CASSWAWETQYF. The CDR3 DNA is TGTGCCAGCTCTTGGGCCTGGGAGACCCAGTACTTC.

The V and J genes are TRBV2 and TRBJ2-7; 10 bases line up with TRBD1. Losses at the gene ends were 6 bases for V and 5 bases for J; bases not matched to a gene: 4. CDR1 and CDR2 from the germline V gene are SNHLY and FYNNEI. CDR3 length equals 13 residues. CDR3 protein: CASRDRGSDEQYF. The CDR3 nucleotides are TGTGCCAGCAGGGACAGGGGGAGCGACGAGCAGTACTTC.

The CDR3 sequence: CASSEGSGQFF. CDR3 DNA: TGTGCCAGCAGTGAGGGTAGCGGGCAGTTCTTC. The chain employs TRBV25-1 and TRBJ2-1, with a possible D match to TRBD2 (6 bases). Germline CDR1 MGHDK, CDR2 SYGVNS. This CDR3 is built from 11 residues. V lost 3 bases and J lost 12, with 9 bases in between. The whole variable domain, filled in from reference TRBV25-1 and TRBJ2-1, reads EADIYQTPRYLVIGTGKKITLECSQTMGHDKMYWYQQDPGMELHLIHYSYGVNSTEKGDLSSESTVSRIRTEHFPLTLESARPSHTSQYLCASSEGSGQFFGPGTRLTVL.